There are many counts of the clone carrying this T cell receptor (beta chain). Its antigen is unknown. This sample is part of a study of human T cells and chemical hapten exposure. Background on the study: Patch testing placed 0.01% DPC on the upper back, with readings at 6 days. The study's findings and limits: It was expanded TCRs that formed significantly more large CDR3 similarity clusters than controls did.

Noted time point: patch test 1, 2 weeks after DPC sensitization. Treatment given: therapeutic diphenylcyclopropenone sensitization with weekly scalp DPC. Donors were 18 to 70-year-old alopecia patients suitable for DPC. Total RNA came from unfractionated whole blood. Per the germline V gene, CDR1 is WNHNN and CDR2 is SYGVQD (reference sequence). Trimming removed 6 bases at V and 4 bases at J, with 22 bases between. CDR3 length: 18 amino acids. From the RACE reads, TCRdb called clonotypes with MiXCR, one entry per CDR3 protein. The data show roughly 360,000 distinct CDR3 sequences, nearly 5% seen once. This clonotype was sampled from a woman between 45 and 65 years old with alopecia areata. Some clones in this sample may be carry-over from other donors' samples. The chain has TRBV10-1 and TRBJ2-6, with D perhaps matching TRBD2 (6 bases). Sequences were derived from whole blood, sampled in connection with sensitization to the hapten diphenylcyclopropenone (DPC). CDR3 in DNA: TGCGCCAGCAGGCAAAACTCTAGCGTAGCTGGAGGGGCCAACGTCCTGACTTTC. This codes for CASRQNSSVAGGANVLTF.